The source of this T cell receptor (beta chain) is a study of regulatory T cells in long-lasting Graves disease. Looking at the study overall: Persistent cases were those of Graves' disease that involved over 5 years of antithyroid drugs with positive TSH receptor antibodies.

Researchers made TCR beta libraries by using iRepertoire HTBI primers and running Arm-PCR on CDR3 regions. TCRdb analysed the multiplex PCR reads with MiXCR anew, one entry per CDR3 protein. The data show some 470,000 distinct CDR3 sequences, under 25% seen once. A word on this clonotype: The antigen is undetermined.

Study-level points and caveats: Persistent disease exhibited a predilection for TRBV28, TRBJ1-2 and TRBJ2-5. Those with persistent disease had in common more public clonotypes (2,741) than new patients (around 910).

The CDR3 spans 14 residues. V trimming: 0 bases; J trimming: 1 base; junction bases outside the gene matches: 3. Per germline, CDR1 SQVTM and CDR2 ANQGSEA. Time point denoted: persistent/refractory GD, antithyroid drugs over 5 years with positive TRAb. TCR sequences were obtained from RNA taken from PBMCs. V usage is TRBV29-1 and J usage is TRBJ2-7; 7 positions match TRBD1. The input for sequencing was peripheral blood mononuclear cells (PBMCs), taken when the disease was refractory, from a patient treated with antithyroid drugs. This clonotype was sampled from a female donor with Graves disease. The CDR3 DNA follows: TGCAGCGTTGAAGATCCGGGACAGTCCTACGAGCAGTACTTC. As protein: CSVEDPGQSYEQYF.